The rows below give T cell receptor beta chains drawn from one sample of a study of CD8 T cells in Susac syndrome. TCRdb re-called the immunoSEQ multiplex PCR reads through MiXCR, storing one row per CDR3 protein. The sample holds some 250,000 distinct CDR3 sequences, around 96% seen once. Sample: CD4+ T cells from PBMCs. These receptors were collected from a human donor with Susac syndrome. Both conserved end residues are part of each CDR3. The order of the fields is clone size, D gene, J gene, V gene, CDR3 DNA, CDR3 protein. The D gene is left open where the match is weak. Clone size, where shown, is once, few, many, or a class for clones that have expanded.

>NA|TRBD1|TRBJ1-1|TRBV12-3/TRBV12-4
TGTGCCAGCAGTTTTGGGACAGTGAACACTGAAGCTTTCTTT
CASSFGTVNTEAFF
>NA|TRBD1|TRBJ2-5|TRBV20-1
TGCAGTGCTAGAGATCTTGGCAGGGGGGAGACCCAGTACTTC
CSARDLGRGETQYF
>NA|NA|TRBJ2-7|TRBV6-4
TGTGCCAGCCGGGATGAGGACCACTTGAACGAGCAGTACTTC
CASRDEDHLNEQYF
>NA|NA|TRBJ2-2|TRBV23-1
TGCGCCAACGTACTCCACGCGGAAACTAGAGCGATTGCCACCGGGGAGCTGTTTTTT
CANVLHAETRAIATGELFF
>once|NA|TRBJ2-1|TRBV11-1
TGTGCCAGCAGCGGGGGACTTTACAATGAGCAGTTCTTC
CASSGGLYNEQFF
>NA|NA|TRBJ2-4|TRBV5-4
TGTGCCAGCAGCTCTTGGACAGCAAAAAACATTCAGTACTTC
CASSSWTAKNIQYF
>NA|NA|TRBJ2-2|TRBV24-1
TGTGCCACCAGTGGATGGGGCACCGGGGAGCTGTTTTTT
CATSGWGTGELFF
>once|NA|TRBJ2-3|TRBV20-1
TGCAGTGCTAGAGATCCCCCTAGTGGGTTGGCAGATACGCAGTATTTT
CSARDPPSGLADTQYF
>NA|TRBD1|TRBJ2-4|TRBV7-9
TGTGCCAGCAGCTTAGCCACAGGGGCCATTCAGTACTTC
CASSLATGAIQYF
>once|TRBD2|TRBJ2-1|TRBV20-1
TGCAGTGCTATACTAGCGGGACTCTACAATGAGCAGTTCTTC
CSAILAGLYNEQFF
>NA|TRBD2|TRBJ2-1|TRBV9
TGTGCCAGCAGCGTAGTGGGTAGCGGGAACAACAATGAGCAGTTCTTC
CASSVVGSGNNNEQFF
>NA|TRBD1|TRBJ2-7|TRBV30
TGTGCCTGGAGGCGTTGGACAGGGGCCTACGAGCAGTACTTC
CAWRRWTGAYEQYF
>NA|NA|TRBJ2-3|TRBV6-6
TGTGCCAGCAGTTACTCGGCCCAGGGAGATACGCAGTATTTT
CASSYSAQGDTQYF
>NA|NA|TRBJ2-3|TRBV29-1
TGCAGCGTTGAGTCAGTAAAGTTGGATACGCAGTATTTT
CSVESVKLDTQYF
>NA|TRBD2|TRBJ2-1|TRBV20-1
TGCAGTGCTAGAGATACTAGCGGGAACTCCTACAATGAGCAGTTCTTC
CSARDTSGNSYNEQFF
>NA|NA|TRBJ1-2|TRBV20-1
TGCAGTGCTAAAGAATCCATCGGCTACACCTTC
CSAKESIGYTF
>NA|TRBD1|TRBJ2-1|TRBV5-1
TGCGCCAGCAGCACCGGACAGGGGAAACTTAATGAGCAGTTCTTC
CASSTGQGKLNEQFF
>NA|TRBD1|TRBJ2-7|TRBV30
TGTGCCTGGAGGGGACAGGGGTCAGTTTACGAGCAGTACTTC
CAWRGQGSVYEQYF
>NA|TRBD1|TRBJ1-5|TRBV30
TGTGCCTTGGAGCAGGGGGGTCAGCCCCAGCATTTT
CALEQGGQPQHF
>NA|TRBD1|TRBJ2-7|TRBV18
TGTGCCAGCTCAATGGGACAGGGGGTATACGAGCAGTACTTC
CASSMGQGVYEQYF
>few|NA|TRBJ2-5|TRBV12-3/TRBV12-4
TGTGCCAGCAGGCAGCAAGAGACCCAGTACTTC
CASRQQETQYF
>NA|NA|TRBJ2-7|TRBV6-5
TGTGCCAGCAGGCGTGGACGGACGAACTACGAGCAGTACTTC
CASRRGRTNYEQYF
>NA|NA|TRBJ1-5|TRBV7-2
TGTGCCAGCAGCTTCAGGTTCGCCCAGCCCCAGCATTTT
CASSFRFAQPQHF
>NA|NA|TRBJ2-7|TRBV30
TGTGCCTGGAGTGGAACGCCGGGCTACGAGCAGTACTTC
CAWSGTPGYEQYF
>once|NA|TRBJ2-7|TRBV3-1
TGTGCCAGCAGCCAAGGATCCAGCGGAGTCTACGAGCAGTACTTC
CASSQGSSGVYEQYF
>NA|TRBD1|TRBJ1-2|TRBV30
TGTGCCTGGAGTCGAAGGGACAGTGACCCTACTAACTATGGCTACACCTTC
CAWSRRDSDPTNYGYTF
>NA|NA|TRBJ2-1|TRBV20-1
TGCAGTGCTAGGCAGCAGCATGAGCAGTTCTTC
CSARQQHEQFF
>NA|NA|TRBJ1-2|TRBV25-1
TGTGCCAGCAGTGGAAATGACTATGGCTACACCTTC
CASSGNDYGYTF
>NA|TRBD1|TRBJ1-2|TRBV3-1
TGTGCCAGCAGCCAGGATGGGACAGGGGAGCGAGGCTACACCTTC
CASSQDGTGERGYTF
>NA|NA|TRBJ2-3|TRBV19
TGTGCCAGTAGTATCCGGGTAGGAGGATCATTAGATACGCAGTATTTT
CASSIRVGGSLDTQYF
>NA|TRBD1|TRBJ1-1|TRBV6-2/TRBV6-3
TGTGCCAGCAGACCTCGGACAGGATGGAACACTGAAGCTTTCTTT
CASRPRTGWNTEAFF
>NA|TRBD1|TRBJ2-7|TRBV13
TGTGCCAGCAGCCCCCTGGGACAGGAACCCTACGAGCAGTACTTC
CASSPLGQEPYEQYF
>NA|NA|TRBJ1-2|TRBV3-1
TGTGCCAGCAGCCAGTTTGGAGACAACTATGGCTACACCTTC
CASSQFGDNYGYTF
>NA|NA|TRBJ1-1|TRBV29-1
TGCAGCGTTGGCCAGCACCGCGCTAAAGCTTTCTTT
CSVGQHRAKAFF
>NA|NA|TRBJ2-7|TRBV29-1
TGCAGCGCTGTTCTAGCGCGGGAGCAGTACTTC
CSAVLAREQYF
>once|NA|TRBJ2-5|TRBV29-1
TGCAGCGTTGAGTCCCCTCATGAGGTGGTGGAGACCCAGTACTTC
CSVESPHEVVETQYF
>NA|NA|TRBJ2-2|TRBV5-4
TGTGCCAGCAGCTTGTGGGACGGGGAGCTGTTTTTT
CASSLWDGELFF
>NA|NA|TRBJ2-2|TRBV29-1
TGCAGCGCTGCGGGACACACCGGGGAGCTGTTTTTT
CSAAGHTGELFF
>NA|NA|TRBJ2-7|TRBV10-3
TGTGCCATCAGGGCTGACAGTTACGAGCAGTACTTC
CAIRADSYEQYF
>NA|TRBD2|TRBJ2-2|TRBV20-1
TGCAGTGCTTCGACTAGCGGATTCACCGGGGAGCTGTTTTTT
CSASTSGFTGELFF
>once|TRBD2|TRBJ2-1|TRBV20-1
TGCAGTGCTAGACCCAGCGGGAGGGCCACCGATGAGCAGTTCTTC
CSARPSGRATDEQFF
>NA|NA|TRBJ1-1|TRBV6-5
TGTGCCAGCAGTTACTCGGGGGGAGCTTTCTTT
CASSYSGGAFF
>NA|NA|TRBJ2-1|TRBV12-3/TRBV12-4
TGTGCCACTAAAGTTTGGGGCTACAATGAGCAGTTCTTC
CATKVWGYNEQFF
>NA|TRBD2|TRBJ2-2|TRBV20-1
TGCAGTGCTCGCCAAGGAGGACTAGGCGGGGAGCTGTTTTTT
CSARQGGLGGELFF
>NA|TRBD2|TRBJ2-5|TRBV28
TGTGCCAGCACCCCACAGCGGGAGGGCCTCGGAAAGACCCAGTACTTC
CASTPQREGLGKTQYF